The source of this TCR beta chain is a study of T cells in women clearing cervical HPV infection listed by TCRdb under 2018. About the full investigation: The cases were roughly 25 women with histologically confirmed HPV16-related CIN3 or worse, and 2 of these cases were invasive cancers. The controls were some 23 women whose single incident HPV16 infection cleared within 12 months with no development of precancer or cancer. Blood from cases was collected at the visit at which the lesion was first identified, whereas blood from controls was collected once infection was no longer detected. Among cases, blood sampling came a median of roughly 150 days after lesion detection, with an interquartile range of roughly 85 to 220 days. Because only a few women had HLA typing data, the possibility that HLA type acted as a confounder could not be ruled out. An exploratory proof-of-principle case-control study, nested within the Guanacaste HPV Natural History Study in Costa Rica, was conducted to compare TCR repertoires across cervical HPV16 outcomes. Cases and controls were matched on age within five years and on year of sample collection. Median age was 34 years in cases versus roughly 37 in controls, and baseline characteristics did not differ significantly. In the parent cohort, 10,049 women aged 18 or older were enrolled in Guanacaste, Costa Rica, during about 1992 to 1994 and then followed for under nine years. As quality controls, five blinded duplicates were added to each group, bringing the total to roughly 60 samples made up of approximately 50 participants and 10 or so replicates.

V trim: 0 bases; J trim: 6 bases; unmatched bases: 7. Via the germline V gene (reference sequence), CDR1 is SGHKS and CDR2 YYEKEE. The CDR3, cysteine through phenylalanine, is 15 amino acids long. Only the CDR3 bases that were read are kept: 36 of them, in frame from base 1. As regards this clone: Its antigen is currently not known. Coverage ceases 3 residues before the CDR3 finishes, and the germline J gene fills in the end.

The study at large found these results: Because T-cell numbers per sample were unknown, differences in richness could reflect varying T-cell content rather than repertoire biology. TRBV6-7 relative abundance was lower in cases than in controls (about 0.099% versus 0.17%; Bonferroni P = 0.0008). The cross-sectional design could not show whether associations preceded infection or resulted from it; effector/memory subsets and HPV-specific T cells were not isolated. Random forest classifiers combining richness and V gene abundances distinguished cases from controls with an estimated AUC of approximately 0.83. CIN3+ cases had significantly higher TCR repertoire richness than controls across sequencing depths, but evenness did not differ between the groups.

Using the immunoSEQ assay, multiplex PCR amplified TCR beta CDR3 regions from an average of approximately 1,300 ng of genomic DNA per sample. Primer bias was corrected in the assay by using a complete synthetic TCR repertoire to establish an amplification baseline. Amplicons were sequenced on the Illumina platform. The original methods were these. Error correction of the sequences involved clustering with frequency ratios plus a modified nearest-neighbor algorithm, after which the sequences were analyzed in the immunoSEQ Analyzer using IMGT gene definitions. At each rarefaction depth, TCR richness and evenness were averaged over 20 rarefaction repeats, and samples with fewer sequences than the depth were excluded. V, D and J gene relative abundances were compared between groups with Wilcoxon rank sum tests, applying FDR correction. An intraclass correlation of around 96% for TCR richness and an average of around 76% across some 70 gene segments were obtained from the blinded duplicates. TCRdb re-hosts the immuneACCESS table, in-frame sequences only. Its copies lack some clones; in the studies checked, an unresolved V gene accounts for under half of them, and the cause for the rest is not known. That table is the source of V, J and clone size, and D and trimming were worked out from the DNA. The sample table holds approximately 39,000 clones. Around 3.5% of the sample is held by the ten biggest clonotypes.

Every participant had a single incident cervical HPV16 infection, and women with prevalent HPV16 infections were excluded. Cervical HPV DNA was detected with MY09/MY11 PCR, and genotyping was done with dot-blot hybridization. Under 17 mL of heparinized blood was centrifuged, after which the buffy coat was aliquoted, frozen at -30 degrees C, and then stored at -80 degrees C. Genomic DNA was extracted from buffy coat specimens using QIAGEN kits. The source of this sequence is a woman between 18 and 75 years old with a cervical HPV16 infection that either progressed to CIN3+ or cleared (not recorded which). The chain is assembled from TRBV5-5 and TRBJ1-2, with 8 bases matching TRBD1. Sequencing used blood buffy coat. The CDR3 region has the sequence CASSLVPDRANGYTF. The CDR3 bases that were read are TGTGCCAGCAGCTTGGTACCGGACAGGGCGAATGGC.